What follows are 14 T cell receptor beta chains derived from one specimen sequenced in a study of T cells in Graves' hyperthyroidism and ophthalmopathy. It was RNA transcripts that yielded the amplified TCR beta CDR3 regions. An initial round of RT-PCR targeting the TCR CDR3 relied on the HTBI primer set. Via MiXCR, TCRdb re-called the multiplex PCR reads, giving one row per CDR3 protein. The sample lists 620,000 or so distinct CDR3 sequences; approximately 14% were seen once. The sequenced material came from blood. All receptors come from a woman aged 50 to 60 with Graves' ophthalmopathy.

This clonotype was recorded many times. The rearrangement uses TRBV3-1 and TRBJ1-2; D remains unclear. Germline V gene sequence: CDR1 LGHDT, CDR2 YNNKEL (reference sequence). This CDR3 region has 14 residues. Trimming cost V 0 bases and J 7 bases, with 12 bases left between them. The CDR3 DNA reads TGTGCCAGCAGCCAAGATTGGAAGGGCGTTGGCTACACCTTC. Translated: CASSQDWKGVGYTF.

In this sample, this clonotype turned up many times. The chain couples TRBV5-1 to TRBJ2-3, with D unresolved. Germline values: CDR1 SGHRS, CDR2 YFSETQ. V was pared by 1 base and J by 2 bases, with 8 bases between. The CDR3 totals 14 residues. The CDR3, as DNA: TGCGCCAGCAGCTTGTATGGATTCACAGATACGCAGTATTTT. Residues: CASSLYGFTDTQYF.

This clonotype has just a few counts. This chain connects TRBV7-3 to TRBJ2-1, with D maybe TRBD2 (5 bases). The germline V gene has CDR1 SGHTA and CDR2 FQGTGA. The V and J ends lost 5 bases and 7 bases respectively, with 18 bases between them. The CDR3 has 15 residues. The CDR3 DNA reads TGTGCCAGCAGCCCCACAGTGGGAGTAGGTAATGAGCAGTTCTTC. It specifies CASSPTVGVGNEQFF.

A word on this clonotype: A junction end diverges from the germline sequence, so it may reflect a read error. This chain connects TRBV27 to TRBJ2-3; tentatively, D is TRBD1 (5 bases). The length of the CDR3 is 13 residues. Per the germline V gene, CDR1 is MNHEY and CDR2 is SMNVEV (reference sequence). CDR3 loop: CASSLVMTDPQYF. CDR3 nucleotides: TGTGCCAGCAGTTTAGTGATGACAGATCCGCAGTATTTT.

This clonotype was observed at least ten times. The rearrangement links TRBV28 to TRBJ2-7, with TRBD1 matching over 12 bases. The CDR3 has 14 amino acids. V trimming: 4 bases; J trimming: 6 bases; junction bases outside the gene matches: 4. Germline V CDR1 and CDR2: MDHEN, SYDVKM. The DNA of the CDR3 is TGTGCCAGCAGTTCCGGGACAGGGGGCCGCGAGCAGTACTTC. Amino acid sequence: CASSSGTGGREQYF.

This clonotype was found a few times. The rearrangement joins TRBV28 to TRBJ1-1; no firm D call. Germline CDR1 is MDHEN and CDR2 is SYDVKM. With 4 bases removed from V and 1 base from J, the gap between germline ends came to 7 bases. The CDR3 has 13 residues. The CDR3 nucleotides read TGTGCCAGCAGTTCTCCCTCGAACACTGAAGCTTTCTTT. This sequence encodes CASSSPSNTEAFF.

This clonotype showed up many times. The V gene is TRBV10-3, the J gene TRBJ2-3, with D perhaps matching TRBD1 or TRBD2 (6 bases each). V gave up 6 bases and J gave up 2 bases, with 12 bases separating them. Per the germline V gene, CDR1 is ENHRY and CDR2 is SYGVKD. This CDR3 spans 14 amino acids. For the CDR3, the DNA is TGTGCCATCAGGCGGGACACAAACACAGATACGCAGTATTTT. Encoded protein: CAIRRDTNTDTQYF.

This clonotype was seen ten or more times. This chain links TRBV7-2 with TRBJ1-1; D is perhaps TRBD1 (5 bases). This CDR3 contains 15 residues. Germline loops: CDR1 SGHTA, CDR2 FQGNSA. V lost 0 bases to trimming and J lost 0 bases, with 8 bases between them. The CDR3 region has the DNA TGTGCCAGCAGCTTAGCAGACAGAATGAACACTGAAGCTTTCTTT. Translated: CASSLADRMNTEAFF.

Only a few counts were recorded for this clonotype. The chain links TRBV7-9 to TRBJ2-2, with D unclear. The CDR3 contains 14 residues. V was clipped by 3 bases and J by 1 base, with 6 bases between them. Per the germline V gene, CDR1 is SEHNR and CDR2 is FQNEAQ (reference sequence). CDR3 sequence: CASSFSMNTGELFF. For the CDR3, the DNA is TGTGCCAGCAGCTTCTCGATGAACACCGGGGAGCTGTTTTTT.

The chain carries TRBV6-1 and TRBJ1-5; TRBD1 matches 8 bases. The length of the CDR3 is 15 residues. The J segment lost 7 bases and the V segment lost 6 bases, leaving 11 bases of the junction unmatched. Germline loops: CDR1 MNHNS, CDR2 SASEGT. The CDR3 reads CASRRTGGGLQPQHF. The CDR3, as DNA: TGTGCCAGCAGGCGAACAGGGGGTGGTCTCCAGCCCCAGCATTTT.

The gene calls are TRBV7-2 and TRBJ1-5; no firm D call. V was trimmed by 1 base and J by 0 bases, leaving 4 bases between them. Per the germline V gene, CDR1 is SGHTA and CDR2 is FQGNSA. CDR3 length: 14 amino acids. The CDR3 nucleotides are TGTGCCAGCAGCTTAGGGTTTAGCAATCAGCCCCAGCATTTT. Protein product: CASSLGFSNQPQHF.

Ten or more counts support this clonotype. The rearrangement joins TRBV11-3 to TRBJ2-1, with 10 nucleotides matching TRBD2. The V segment lost 6 bases and the J segment 9 bases; nucleotides outside the gene matches: 14. The germline V gene has CDR1 SGHNT and CDR2 YENEEA. The CDR3 has 16 amino acids. CDR3 coding DNA: TGTGCCAGCAGAGGTTGGATAGCGGGAGGCGGTTTTGAGCAGTTCTTC. Encoded protein: CASRGWIAGGGFEQFF.

This clonotype was recorded many times. This chain links TRBV5-1 with TRBJ2-3, with TRBD1 matching over 8 bases. CDR1 and CDR2 from the germline V gene are SGHRS and YFSETQ. The CDR3 runs 15 residues. The J segment lost 3 bases and the V segment lost 0 bases, leaving 3 bases of the junction unmatched. CDR3 bases: TGCGCCAGCAGCTTGGGAGGACAGGGTACAGATACGCAGTATTTT. Protein sequence: CASSLGGQGTDTQYF.

Many counts were recorded for this clonotype. The chain couples TRBV6-1 to TRBJ2-7; TRBD1 agrees at 7 bases. The CDR3 consists of 12 residues. V shed 6 bases, J shed 5 bases, and the junction held 4 bases outside the gene matches. Germline assignment: CDR1 MNHNS and CDR2 SASEGT. The CDR3 here is CASRGQRHEQYF. The CDR3 DNA reads TGTGCCAGCAGGGGACAGAGACACGAGCAGTACTTC.